The 15 T cell receptor beta chains given below trace back to one sample, sequenced in a study of regulatory T cells in long-lasting Graves disease. With iRepertoire HTBI primers and Arm-PCR of CDR3 regions, TCR beta libraries were built. MiXCR, applied by TCRdb to the multiplex PCR reads, yields one record per CDR3 protein. The table includes some 500,000 distinct CDR3 sequences, about 16% detected once. Documented time point: newly diagnosed GD, antithyroid drugs for less than 3 months. Extracted RNA from PBMCs served as the source of the TCR library. A further study also used this sample, focusing on T cells in Graves' hyperthyroidism and ophthalmopathy.

The sample here was peripheral blood mononuclear cells (PBMCs), taken at new diagnosis, from a patient treated with antithyroid drugs. The receptor set was obtained from a woman aged 35-65 years with Graves disease.

The chain has TRBV6-1 and TRBJ1-2; 7 bases map to TRBD1. The CDR3 is 14 residues long. Per germline, CDR1 MNHNS and CDR2 SASEGT. V lost 7 bases, J lost 1 base, and 6 bases stayed unmatched. This chain's CDR3 is CASTRDSINYGYTF. CDR3 nucleotide sequence: TGTGCCAGCACGCGGGACAGTATTAACTATGGCTACACCTTC.

In DNA, the CDR3 is TGTGCCAGCAGCCTAAATTCGGGGACTAATGAAAAACTGTTTTTT. Translated: CASSLNSGTNEKLFF. V gene TRBV7-6 combines with J gene TRBJ1-4; D not resolved. Germline values: CDR1 SGHVS, CDR2 FNYEAQ. The CDR3 spans 15 residues. V shed 5 bases and J shed 2 bases, with 12 bases lying between them.

The J gene is TRBJ1-2, the V gene TRBV6-5; D remains unclear. The CDR3 spans 14 residues. Germline loops: CDR1 MNHEY, CDR2 SVGAGI. V dropped 0 bases and J dropped 8 bases, with 13 bases sitting between them. The CDR3, as DNA: TGTGCCAGCAGTTACTCGGTGGAGGGTGGCGGCTACACCTTC. This gives the protein CASSYSVEGGGYTF.

The chain joins TRBV18 to TRBJ1-1, with D uncertain. V lost 2 bases and J lost 0, with 10 bases in between. From germline, CDR1 is KGHSH and CDR2 LQKENI. The CDR3 is 15 amino acids. The CDR3 loop reads CASSPSEKMNTEAFF. The CDR3 region has the DNA TGTGCCAGCTCACCATCCGAGAAAATGAACACTGAAGCTTTCTTT.

This clonotype appeared many times. The chain couples TRBV3-1 to TRBJ1-2; no clear D. CDR1 and CDR2 (germline): LGHDT, YNNKEL (reference sequence). Deletions cut 4 bases from V and 8 bases from J, with 23 bases between. CDR3 size: 16 residues. The CDR3 bases are TGTGCCAGCAGCCCGACCGCTTTCTCAGGCGATTGGGGCTACACCTTC. Protein: CASSPTAFSGDWGYTF.

This clonotype was counted ten times or more. The J gene is TRBJ1-1, the V gene TRBV2; D may be TRBD1 (5 bases). V was trimmed by 5 bases and J by 5 bases, leaving 15 bases between them. CDR3 length: 14 residues. Germline V gives CDR1 SNHLY, CDR2 FYNNEI. CDR3 DNA: TGTGCCAGCAGTTTCACCTCAGGGTATACTGAAGCTTTCTTT. Translated, it gives CASSFTSGYTEAFF.

In its sample, this clonotype was seen a few times. V gene TRBV2 combines with J gene TRBJ1-4, with 7 positions matching TRBD1. Germline values: CDR1 SNHLY, CDR2 FYNNEI. After removal of 1 base from V and 10 bases from J, the junction contained 12 bases not matched to a gene. The CDR3 length is 16 residues. CDR3 in amino acids: CASSEGPAGGGGKLFF. CDR3 nucleotide sequence: TGTGCCAGCAGTGAAGGCCCCGCAGGGGGGGGGGGAAAACTGTTTTTT.

Many counts were recorded for this clonotype. The chain is built from TRBV7-8 and TRBJ1-4; a possible D gene is TRBD1 (5 bases). Trimming stripped 4 bases from V and 0 bases from J, with 18 bases between. The CDR3 is 18 amino acids. The germline V gene has CDR1 SGHVS and CDR2 FQNEAQ. CDR3 DNA: TGTGCCAGCAGCTCCGGGGGGAGGGTCGAAGCAACTAATGAAAAACTGTTTTTT. Protein product: CASSSGGRVEATNEKLFF.

This clonotype was seen ten or more times. The V call is TRBV7-3, the J call TRBJ2-1; the match to TRBD1 covers 9 bases. CDR3 length: 14 residues. V shed 5 bases, J shed 5 bases, and the junction held 4 bases outside the gene matches. Germline V gene data show CDR1 as SGHTA and CDR2 as FQGTGA. In nucleotides, the CDR3 is TGTGCCAGCAGCCCAAGGGACAGGGACAATGAGCAGTTCTTC. Encoded protein: CASSPRDRDNEQFF.

There are a few counts of this clonotype. A junction end diverges from the germline sequence, so it may reflect a read error. This sequence joins TRBV5-8 and TRBJ2-2; unclear D gene. From germline, CDR1 is SGHTS and CDR2 YDEGEE. The CDR3 is made up of 14 amino acids. In DNA form, the CDR3 reads TGTGCCTGCAGCTTGTTGCGGTACACCGGGGAGCTGTTTTTT. This encodes CACSLLRYTGELFF.

This clonotype appeared a single time. The junction and the germline gene differ at one end; a read error may be behind it. CDR3 nucleotide sequence: TGTGCTAGCAGTCCAGAAAGCGGGGGGTTCACAGATACGCAGTATTTT. Amino acid sequence: CASSPESGGFTDTQYF. The rearrangement links TRBV7-7 to TRBJ2-3; 9 nucleotides line up with TRBD2. Germline CDR1 is SSHAT and CDR2 is FNYEAQ (reference sequence). There are 16 residues in the CDR3.

The sample holds many counts of this clonotype. Compared with germline, one end of the junction differs, possibly owing to a read error. This chain connects TRBV5-1 to TRBJ2-7; TRBD1 aligns across 8 bases. The length of the CDR3 is 13 residues. Germline-derived CDR1 and CDR2 are SGHRS and YFSETQ. CDR3 sequence (DNA): TGTGCCAGCAGCGGACAGGGCTCCTACGAGCAGTACTTC. Translation gives CASSGQGSYEQYF.

This clonotype was counted at least ten times. This chain connects TRBV11-3 to TRBJ2-3; TRBD2 might be the D (5 bases). Germline assignment: CDR1 SGHNT and CDR2 YENEEA. The CDR3 has 17 amino acids. Trimming left V 4 bases short and J 4 bases short, with 21 bases between. The CDR3 DNA reads as TGTGCCAGCAGCTATTCCCAAGCGGTTCCCGCCTCAGATACGCAGTATTTT. Translation: CASSYSQAVPASDTQYF.

V gene TRBV7-3 combines with J gene TRBJ2-2; D unresolved. V lost 5 bases and J 4 bases, leaving 14 bases between the germline ends. CDR3 length equals 15 residues. Per germline, CDR1 SGHTA and CDR2 FQGTGA. The CDR3, as DNA: TGTGCCAGCAGCGCCGTGACTGGATTCACCGGGGAGCTGTTTTTT. Translation: CASSAVTGFTGELFF.

The chain carries TRBV2 and TRBJ1-2; 7 bases fit TRBD1. This CDR3 is built from 12 residues. CDR1 and CDR2 from the germline V gene are SNHLY and FYNNEI. V shed 6 bases, J shed 7 bases, and the junction held 5 bases outside the gene matches. The CDR3: CASSLYRGGYTF. The CDR3 region has the DNA TGTGCCAGCAGCCTCTACAGGGGTGGCTACACCTTC.